The 25 T cell receptor beta chains presented below share a single source sample, sequenced in a study of T cell repertoires in ileal Crohn's disease. Generated by immunoSEQ multiplex PCR, the TCRdb table keeps only in-frame clones and is missing some. The table has some 10,000 clones, 75% to 85% seen once. Documented time point: neoterminal ileum biopsy at postoperative endoscopy, about 6 months after surgery. Sequencing input: ileal tissue. The receptors were sampled from an adult with Crohn's disease.

This clone occurred once. V and J are TRBV6-6 and TRBJ2-1, with 11 bases that match TRBD2. CDR1 and CDR2 from the germline V gene are MNHNY and SVGAGI (reference sequence). The CDR3 has 16 residues. After removal of 6 bases from V and 1 base from J, the junction contained 5 bases not matched to a gene. CDR3 sequence: CASSALAGGSYNEQFF. DNA of the CDR3: TGTGCCAGCAGCGCTCTAGCGGGGGGATCCTACAATGAGCAGTTCTTC.

The chain combines TRBV6-5 with TRBJ1-5, with 7 nucleotides matching TRBD1. Looked up from germline, CDR1 is MNHEY and CDR2 is SVGAGI. V was pared by 5 bases and J by 6 bases, with 4 bases of the junction left unmatched. This CDR3 spans 13 amino acids. This CDR3 is CASSTGVVQPQHF. The CDR3 DNA sequence: TGTGCCAGCAGTACAGGGGTGGTTCAGCCCCAGCATTTT.

This clone was recorded only once. This chain connects TRBV20-1 to TRBJ1-2; the D gene is possibly TRBD1 (6 bases). The CDR3 totals 11 residues. In germline, CDR1 is DFQATT, CDR2 SNEGSKA (reference sequence). The CDR3 protein is CSCGQPYGYTF. The CDR3 DNA is TGCAGCTGCGGACAGCCCTATGGCTACACCTTC.

The chain has TRBV29-1 and TRBJ1-1; 8 bases fit TRBD1. CDR3 length: 14 residues. V shed 7 bases and J 4 bases; nucleotides not matched to a gene: 11. Germline CDR1 SQVTM, CDR2 ANQGSEA. As DNA, the CDR3 is TGCAGCGCCATAGCCAGGGGGCCGGCCACTGAAGCTTTCTTT. Translated, it gives CSAIARGPATEAFF.

The chain couples TRBV11-2 to TRBJ1-4; unclear D gene. CDR1 and CDR2 (germline): SGHAT, FQNNGV. V was trimmed by 3 bases and J by 1 base, leaving 9 bases between them. The CDR3 runs to 15 residues. In nucleotides, the CDR3 is TGTGCCAGCAGCTTGTCACGGGGAACTAATGAAAAACTGTTTTTT. Protein sequence: CASSLSRGTNEKLFF.

The chain is built from TRBV7-9 and TRBJ2-7; tentative D call: TRBD2 (5 bases). The CDR3 contains 15 residues. The germline V and J ends were trimmed by 5 bases and 4 bases, with 18 bases remaining between them. CDR1 and CDR2 from the germline V gene are SEHNR and FQNEAQ (reference sequence). CDR3 DNA: TGTGCCAGCAGCCCGGCGGGTCGTGGTGTTTACGAGCAGTACTTC. Its translation: CASSPAGRGVYEQYF.

This chain links TRBV9 with TRBJ1-1; D might be TRBD1 (5 bases). Trimming pared 0 bases from V and 8 bases from J, leaving 11 bases between. Per germline, CDR1 SGDLS and CDR2 YYNGEE. The CDR3 has 13 residues. In DNA form, the CDR3 reads TGTGCCAGCAGCGTAGCTAGGGGTTCCGAAGCTTTCTTT. Translating gives CASSVARGSEAFF.

V is TRBV5-4 and J is TRBJ2-7; 7 nucleotides align to TRBD1. This CDR3 is built from 15 residues. Per the germline V gene, CDR1 is SGHNT and CDR2 is YYREEE (reference sequence). V dropped 0 bases and J dropped 5; count of bases not matched to a gene: 8. CDR3: CASSLGGQYTHEQYF. The CDR3 DNA reads as TGTGCCAGCAGCTTGGGGGGACAGTATACCCACGAGCAGTACTTC.

The V and J genes are TRBV27 and TRBJ1-6; 12 bases line up with TRBD1. J lost 10 bases, V lost 5 bases, and 6 bases had no gene match. Germline CDR1 is MNHEY and CDR2 is SMNVEV (reference sequence). The CDR3 has 15 residues. Written as DNA, the CDR3 is TGTGCCAGCAGTCCCGCGGGACAGGGGGCCTCACCCCTCCACTTT. It encodes CASSPAGQGASPLHF.

This clone was found a few times. The V call is TRBV7-2, the J call TRBJ2-7; no reliable D call. V was pared by 5 bases and J by 5 bases, with 7 bases between. Germline CDR1 and CDR2: SGHTA and FQGNSA. The CDR3 consists of 11 residues. CDR3 amino acids: CASSVSDEQYF. The CDR3 DNA is TGTGCCAGCAGCGTATCAGACGAGCAGTACTTC.

The chain recombines TRBV21-1 with TRBJ2-2; the table's D call, TRBD2, was not checked against the DNA. TRBV21-1 is recorded as a pseudogene. The CDR3 sequence is 18 residues long. As DNA, the CDR3 is TGTGCCAGCAGCACCATCATTAAACTAGCGGGGGAAGCCGGGGAGCTGTTTTTT. It yields the protein CASSTIIKLAGEAGELFF.

As to this clone: The junction differs from germline at one of its ends, possibly a read error. The CDR3 nucleotides are TGTGCCAGCAGCTTGTCCGCCGGCGTCCGGTGGGGGCGCTTCTCGCACTTC. It yields the protein CASSLSAGVRWGRFSHF. The rearrangement joins TRBV5-4 to TRBJ2-5; possible D gene TRBD1, 6 bases. Germline V gives CDR1 SGHNT, CDR2 YYREEE (reference sequence). The CDR3 spans 17 residues. Together with reference TRBV5-4 and TRBJ2-5, the CDR3 gives the full variable domain: ETGVTQSPTHLIKTRGQQVTLRCSSQSGHNTVSWYQQALGQGPQFIFQYYREEENGRGNFPPRFSGLQFPNYSSELNVNALELDDSALYLCASSLSAGVRWGRFSHFGPGTRLLVL.

The V and J genes are TRBV6-1 and TRBJ2-1, with D possibly being TRBD2 (6 bases). Trimming stripped 0 bases from V and 4 bases from J, with 19 bases between. This CDR3 region has 18 residues. Germline CDR1 is MNHNS and CDR2 is SASEGT. The CDR3 DNA follows: TGTGCCAGCAGTGAAGCCGTGCCCGGGGGTGGGGGATACAATGAGCAGTTCTTC. It encodes CASSEAVPGGGGYNEQFF.

This chain uses TRBV5-4 with TRBJ2-2, with TRBD1 matching over 7 bases. The length of the CDR3 is 15 residues. With 4 bases clipped from V and 1 base from J, the junction kept 4 bases outside the gene matches. Germline-derived CDR1 and CDR2 are SGHNT and YYREEE (reference sequence). The DNA of the CDR3 is TGTGCCAGCAGCCGGGACAGCTTGAACACCGGGGAGCTGTTTTTT. Protein: CASSRDSLNTGELFF. Together with reference TRBV5-4 and TRBJ2-2, the CDR3 gives the full variable domain: ETGVTQSPTHLIKTRGQQVTLRCSSQSGHNTVSWYQQALGQGPQFIFQYYREEENGRGNFPPRFSGLQFPNYSSELNVNALELDDSALYLCASSRDSLNTGELFFGEGSRLTVL.

The gene calls are TRBV6-4 and TRBJ1-2, with TRBD1 matching over 10 bases. The germline V gene has CDR1 MRHNA and CDR2 SNTAGT. The CDR3 spans 17 residues. Trimming cost V 3 bases and J 2 bases; bases outside gene matches: 9. This chain's CDR3 is CASSEAPGDRGNYGYTF. CDR3 nucleotide sequence: TGTGCCAGCAGTGAAGCTCCCGGGGACAGGGGAAACTATGGCTACACCTTC.

This clone was seen a few times. The chain couples TRBV7-9 to TRBJ1-4, with TRBD1 identical over 8 bases. V shed 3 bases and J 5 bases; nucleotides not matched to a gene: 5. The CDR3 spans 15 residues. Germline V lookup: CDR1 SEHNR, CDR2 FQNEAQ (reference sequence). CDR3 in amino acids: CASSLWTGQNEKLFF. CDR3 bases: TGTGCCAGCAGCTTGTGGACAGGGCAGAATGAAAAACTGTTTTTT.

The gene calls are TRBV7-2 and TRBJ2-5; 7 positions agree with TRBD1. V lost 5 bases to trimming and J lost 2 bases; unmatched junction nucleotides: 5. Germline V lookup: CDR1 SGHTA, CDR2 FQGNSA. This CDR3 contains 14 residues. CDR3 sequence: CASSHSDRQETQYF. For the CDR3, the DNA is TGTGCCAGCAGCCATTCGGACAGGCAAGAGACCCAGTACTTC.

This clone ranks as medium-sized. The CDR3 nucleotides read TGTGCCAGTAGTCCCGGGGTGGGCACTGAAGCTTTCTTT. Translating it yields CASSPGVGTEAFF. The chain joins TRBV19 to TRBJ1-1; D not certain. With 5 bases removed from V and 4 bases from J, the gap between germline ends came to 11 bases. The CDR3 loop spans 13 amino acids. The germline CDR1 and CDR2 sequences are LNHDA and SQIVND (reference sequence).

The rearrangement joins TRBV9 to TRBJ1-2; no clear D gene. Trimming shortened V by 1 base and J by 2 bases, and 9 bases separated the two germline ends. This CDR3 has 14 amino acids. Germline V gives CDR1 SGDLS, CDR2 YYNGEE. In DNA, the CDR3 is TGTGCCAGCAGCGTAAGCGATACAAACTATGGCTACACCTTC. Protein sequence: CASSVSDTNYGYTF.

The chain employs TRBV13 and TRBJ1-4; D perhaps matches TRBD1 (5 bases). Germline CDR1 PRHDT, CDR2 FYEKMQ (reference sequence). The V gene lost 2 bases and the J gene lost 4 bases, with 11 bases spanning the gap. This CDR3 has 15 amino acids. The CDR3 DNA sequence: TGTGCCAGCAGCTTAAGGGGATGGGGTAATGAAAAACTGTTTTTT. Protein product: CASSLRGWGNEKLFF.

The V and J genes are TRBV19 and TRBJ2-7; TRBD2 agrees at 9 bases. The CDR3 is 13 amino acids. The germline gives CDR1 LNHDA, CDR2 SQIVND (reference sequence). Trimming removed 6 bases from V and 7 bases from J; junction bases left unmatched: 7. In DNA form, the CDR3 reads TGTGCCAGTAGCCTTAGCGGGGGCCTAGAGCAGTACTTC. Protein product: CASSLSGGLEQYF.

The V and J genes are TRBV6-1 and TRBJ1-5; a possible D gene is TRBD1 (5 bases). V was shortened by 3 bases and J by 4 bases, with 19 bases between the two germline ends. The length of the CDR3 is 17 residues. Germline assignment: CDR1 MNHNS and CDR2 SASEGT. CDR3 coding DNA: TGTGCCAGCAGTGACCAAGAGCTCGGACGGGGGAATCAGCCCCAGCATTTT. It encodes CASSDQELGRGNQPQHF.

This chain links TRBV9 with TRBJ2-2; 8 bases are a match to TRBD2. Germline CDR1 is SGDLS and CDR2 is YYNGEE. The CDR3 loop spans 15 amino acids. With 2 bases clipped from V and 7 bases from J, the junction kept 7 bases outside the gene matches. CDR3 loop: CASSVLNLAGGELFF. The DNA for the CDR3 is TGTGCCAGCAGCGTCCTTAACCTAGCGGGCGGGGAGCTGTTTTTT.

The chain joins TRBV7-2 to TRBJ2-7; 10 nucleotides match TRBD1. Germline CDR1 and CDR2: SGHTA and FQGNSA. J gave up 2 bases and V 5 bases, and 6 bases lay outside the gene matches. The CDR3 contains 15 residues. The CDR3 region is CASSLRDRGTYEQYF. CDR3 in DNA: TGTGCCAGCAGCCTCCGGGACAGGGGTACCTACGAGCAGTACTTC.

V is TRBV4-2 and J is TRBJ2-7, with 7 bases that match TRBD1. Germline loops: CDR1 LGHNA, CDR2 YNFKEQ. There are 13 residues in the CDR3. V gave up 5 bases and J gave up 4 bases; unmatched junction bases: 5. The CDR3 bases are TGTGCCAGCAGCTTACAGACAGGGTACGAGCAGTACTTC. This codes for CASSLQTGYEQYF.